Presented here are 16 T cell receptor beta chains from one specimen sequenced in a study of blood T cell repertoires in COVID-19. Repertoires were generated with immunoSEQ multiplex PCR, while TCRdb's copy carries only in-frame clones and drops some. The data hold almost 55,000 clones, with about nine tenths observed a single time. The sequenced material came from peripheral blood. These receptors were collected from a human donor in a cohort sampled during active COVID-19.

The rearrangement uses TRBV7-9 and TRBJ2-1, with unresolved D. The CDR3 totals 13 residues. Trimming removed 3 bases from V and 3 bases from J, with 6 bases in between. The germline CDR1 and CDR2 sequences are SEHNR and FQNEAQ (reference sequence). The CDR3 sequence is CASSLVSYNEQFF. In DNA, the CDR3 is TGTGCCAGCAGCTTGGTCAGCTACAATGAGCAGTTCTTC.

This clone has only one observation. V gene TRBV2 combines with J gene TRBJ1-2, with TRBD1 matching over 9 bases. V lost 8 bases, J lost 3 bases, and 4 bases stayed unmatched. CDR1 and CDR2 (germline): SNHLY, FYNNEI. This CDR3 spans 13 amino acids. CDR3 bases: TGTGCCAGCCAACAGGGGGCAGACTATGGCTACACCTTC. It specifies CASQQGADYGYTF.

CDR3 amino acids: CASSINRATDTQYF. Here the CDR3 DNA reads TGTGCCAGTAGTATAAACAGGGCCACAGATACGCAGTATTTT. V and J are TRBV19 and TRBJ2-3; tentatively, D is TRBD1 (6 bases). Germline assignment: CDR1 LNHDA and CDR2 SQIVND (reference sequence). V lost 2 bases and J lost 2, with 8 bases in between. The CDR3 contains 14 residues.

The genes are TRBV5-1 and TRBJ2-5, with 12 bases aligning to TRBD1. The CDR3 contains 17 residues. The germline V gene has CDR1 SGHRS and CDR2 YFSETQ. V lost 3 bases to trimming and J lost 5 bases; unmatched junction nucleotides: 11. The CDR3 nucleotides read TGCGCCAGCAGCTCAAACCCCGGGACAGGGGGCGCGGAGACCCAGTACTTC. Translated, it gives CASSSNPGTGGAETQYF.

The chain employs TRBV2 and TRBJ2-2; weak D call: TRBD2 (5 bases). CDR1 SNHLY and CDR2 FYNNEI come from the germline V gene. The CDR3 spans 11 residues. V lost 8 bases and J 6 bases, leaving 7 bases between the germline ends. The DNA for the CDR3 is TGTGCCAGCCGGGGATCCGGGGAGCTGTTTTTT. Translation gives CASRGSGELFF.

This clone was recorded only once. The chain is built from TRBV4-2 and TRBJ1-2; perhaps TRBD1 as D (5 bases). Trimming stripped 4 bases from V and 3 bases from J, with 9 bases between. Germline values: CDR1 LGHNA, CDR2 YNFKEQ. CDR3 length: 13 residues. For the CDR3, the DNA is TGTGCCAGCAGCCCAACAGGAGACTATGGCTACACCTTC. Amino acid sequence: CASSPTGDYGYTF.

The chain has TRBV7-7 and TRBJ2-1, with 7 bases fitting TRBD1. After removal of 1 base from V and 1 base from J, the junction contained 1 base not matched to a gene. The CDR3 consists of 15 residues. The germline CDR1 and CDR2 sequences are SSHAT and FNYEAQ (reference sequence). The CDR3: CASSLGQGSYNEQFF. The CDR3 DNA follows: TGTGCCAGCAGCTTAGGACAGGGTTCCTACAATGAGCAGTTCTTC.

This chain joins TRBV3-1 (or the pseudogene TRBV3-2) and TRBJ2-7; 11 positions match TRBD2. J lost 2 bases, V lost 3 bases, and 3 bases had no gene match. This CDR3 is 15 amino acids long. Germline CDR1 and CDR2: LGHDT and YNNKEL (reference sequence). DNA for the CDR3: TGTGCCAGCAGCCACGCTAGCGGGGGGCCCTACGAGCAGTACTTC. It specifies CASSHASGGPYEQYF.

The rearrangement links TRBV28 to TRBJ1-3, with 8 nucleotides matching TRBD1. V was clipped by 5 bases and J by 3 bases; unmatched bases: 9. The CDR3 has 16 residues. Germline V CDR1 and CDR2: MDHEN, SYDVKM. In DNA, the CDR3 is TGTGCCAGCAGTCCGATCGGACAGGGCTTTGGAAACACCATATATTTT. Protein sequence: CASSPIGQGFGNTIYF.

This clone occurred once. The J gene is TRBJ2-2, the V gene TRBV6-5, with D maybe TRBD1 (6 bases). The CDR3 is made up of 16 amino acids. Germline-derived CDR1 and CDR2 are MNHEY and SVGAGI. The V gene lost 2 bases and the J gene lost 0 bases, with 10 bases spanning the gap. The CDR3 sequence is CASSYGPGANTGELFF. CDR3 bases: TGTGCCAGCAGTTACGGGCCAGGGGCGAACACCGGGGAGCTGTTTTTT.

The chain is built from TRBV7-9 and TRBJ2-7, with 9 bases fitting TRBD1. The ends lost 10 bases at V and 3 bases at J; junction bases unmatched: 7. Germline loops: CDR1 SEHNR, CDR2 FQNEAQ (reference sequence). This CDR3 comprises 13 residues. CDR3 region: CATSGTGYYEQYF. Here the CDR3 DNA reads TGTGCCACCTCCGGGACAGGGTACTACGAGCAGTACTTC.

This chain uses TRBV6-4 with TRBJ1-2; D possibly corresponds to TRBD1 (5 bases). This CDR3 region has 13 residues. Trimming stripped 3 bases from V and 2 bases from J, with 7 bases between. Per germline, CDR1 MRHNA and CDR2 SNTAGT. The CDR3 sequence: CASSEGPNYGYTF. CDR3 bases: TGTGCCAGCAGTGAGGGGCCGAACTATGGCTACACCTTC.

The CDR3 DNA reads TGTGCCAGCACCGGACAGACGAACACCGGGGAGCTGTTTTTT. Translating it yields CASTGQTNTGELFF. The rearrangement links TRBV27 to TRBJ2-2; D is possibly TRBD1 (6 bases). The V end was cut by 7 bases, the J end by 0 bases, with 9 bases between. Germline V lookup: CDR1 MNHEY, CDR2 SMNVEV (reference sequence). The CDR3 is made up of 14 amino acids.

This clone was observed a handful of times. The J gene is TRBJ2-7, the V gene TRBV7-2; 7 nucleotides line up with TRBD2. With V trimmed by 0 bases and J by 3 bases, 5 bases remained unmatched. Looked up from germline, CDR1 is SGHTA and CDR2 is FQGNSA. CDR3 length: 15 amino acids. Written as DNA, the CDR3 is TGTGCCAGCAGCTTAGCGCCGGGAGGCTTCTACGAGCAGTACTTC. It yields the protein CASSLAPGGFYEQYF.

This chain uses TRBV27 with TRBJ2-5; TRBD1 matches at 11 bases. The CDR3 extends over 15 amino acids. The V gene's germline CDR1 is MNHEY and CDR2 SMNVEV (reference sequence). The V and J ends lost 4 bases and 5 bases, in that order; junction bases with no gene match: 6. The CDR3 bases are TGTGCCAGCAGTTCAGCCGGGACAGGGGGGGAGACCCAGTACTTC. Residues: CASSSAGTGGETQYF.

The chain links TRBV6-5 to TRBJ2-7, with 9 bases fitting TRBD2. The CDR3 spans 15 residues. With 7 bases clipped from V and 5 bases from J, the junction kept 12 bases outside the gene matches. CDR1 and CDR2 from the germline V gene are MNHEY and SVGAGI. The CDR3 nucleotides are TGTGCCAGCAACTACAGAGGTAGCGGGAGTGACGAGCAGTACTTC. Its protein product is CASNYRGSGSDEQYF.